The rows below give T cell receptor beta chains drawn from one sample of a study of blood T cell repertoires in COVID-19. Here immunoSEQ multiplex PCR was the method, and the copy in TCRdb shows in-frame clones only, minus some. Counted here are around 180,000 clones, around 85% occurring once; the ten biggest clones make up over 2.5%. Sequencing was performed on peripheral blood. The source is a man aged 55-75 years with acute or convalescent COVID-19. The CDR3 runs from the conserved cysteine through the conserved F or W. The D gene is left open where the match is weak. Expanded clones get a size class; other rows say once, few or many, or leave the size out.

TRBV6-2/TRBV6-3,TRBJ2-7,.,TRBD2,TGTGCCAGCAGTTACGGCCTAGCGGGGGCCTACGAGCAGTACTTC,CASSYGLAGAYEQYF
TRBV6-6,TRBJ2-2,.,.,TGTGCCAGCAGTCAAGCGCCTATTAGACTGGGCGGGGAGCTGTTTTTT,CASSQAPIRLGGELFF
TRBV19,TRBJ1-2,many,TRBD1,TGTGCCAGTACCCCTGGCGGGACAGTGATGTCCTATGGCTACACCTTC,CASTPGGTVMSYGYTF
TRBV18,TRBJ2-5,.,TRBD2,TGTGCCAGCTCACCGGGACTAGCGGGAGAGACCCAGTACTTC,CASSPGLAGETQYF
TRBV7-2,TRBJ2-2,.,TRBD1,TGTGCCAGCAGCTTTGGGACAGTCAACACCGGGGAGCTGTTTTTT,CASSFGTVNTGELFF
TRBV20-1,TRBJ1-1,.,.,TGCAGTGTGAGGCGGAACACTGAAGCTTTCTTT,CSVRRNTEAFF
TRBV28,TRBJ2-7,.,.,TGTGCCAGCAGTCCCTCAGGGGTCGAGCAGTACTTC,CASSPSGVEQYF
TRBV6-1,TRBJ2-1,.,TRBD2,TGTGCCAGCAGTGAAGCGTCGGGGACTAGCGGGAGGGGCAATGAGCAGTTCTTC,CASSEASGTSGRGNEQFF
TRBV5-6,TRBJ2-7,.,TRBD1,TGTGCCAGCAGCGAGGACAGGGGGATCTACGAGCAGTACTTC,CASSEDRGIYEQYF
TRBV7-2,TRBJ2-3,few,.,TGTGCCAGCAGCCCCAACTTTGATACGCAGTATTTT,CASSPNFDTQYF